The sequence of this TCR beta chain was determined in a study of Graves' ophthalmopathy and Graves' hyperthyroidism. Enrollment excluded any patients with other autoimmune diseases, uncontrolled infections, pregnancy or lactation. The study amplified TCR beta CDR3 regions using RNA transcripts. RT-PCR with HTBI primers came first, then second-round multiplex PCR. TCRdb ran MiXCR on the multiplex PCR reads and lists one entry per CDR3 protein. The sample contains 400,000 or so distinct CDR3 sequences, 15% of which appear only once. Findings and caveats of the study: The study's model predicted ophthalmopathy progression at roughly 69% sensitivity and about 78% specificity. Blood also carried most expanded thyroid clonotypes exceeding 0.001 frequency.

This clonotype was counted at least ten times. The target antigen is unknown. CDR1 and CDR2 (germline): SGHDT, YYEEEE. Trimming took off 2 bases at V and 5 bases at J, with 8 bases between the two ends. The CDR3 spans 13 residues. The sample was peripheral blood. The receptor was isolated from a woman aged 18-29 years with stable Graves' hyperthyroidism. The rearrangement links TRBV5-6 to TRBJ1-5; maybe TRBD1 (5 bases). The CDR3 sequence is CASSFDRDQPQHF. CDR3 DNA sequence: TGTGCCAGCAGCTTTGACAGAGATCAGCCCCAGCATTTT.